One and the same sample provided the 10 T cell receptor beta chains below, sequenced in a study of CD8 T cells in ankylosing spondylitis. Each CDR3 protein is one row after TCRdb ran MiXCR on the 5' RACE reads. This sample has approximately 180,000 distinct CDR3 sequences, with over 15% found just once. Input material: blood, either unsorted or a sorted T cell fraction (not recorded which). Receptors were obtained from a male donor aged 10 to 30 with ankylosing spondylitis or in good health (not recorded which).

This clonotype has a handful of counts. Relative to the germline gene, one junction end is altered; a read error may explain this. CDR3 nucleotides: TGTGCCAGCAGTACCAGCAGGGAGGCCGGGGAGCTTTTTTTT. Its translation: CASSTSREAGELFF. The chain employs TRBV12-3 or TRBV12-4 and TRBJ2-2, with D perhaps matching TRBD2 (6 bases). CDR3 size: 14 residues.

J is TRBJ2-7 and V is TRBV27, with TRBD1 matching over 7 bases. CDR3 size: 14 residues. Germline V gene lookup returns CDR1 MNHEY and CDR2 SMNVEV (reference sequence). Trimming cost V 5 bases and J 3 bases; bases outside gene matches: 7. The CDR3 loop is CASSPRQGVYEQYF. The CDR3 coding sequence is TGTGCCAGCAGTCCGCGACAGGGCGTCTACGAGCAGTACTTC.

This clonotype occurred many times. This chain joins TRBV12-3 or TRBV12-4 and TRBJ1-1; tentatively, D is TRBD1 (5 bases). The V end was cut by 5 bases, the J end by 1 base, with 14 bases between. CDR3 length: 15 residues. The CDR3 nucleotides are TGTGCCAGCAGTCCACATACCGGGGCGAACACTGAAGCTTTCTTT. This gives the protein CASSPHTGANTEAFF.

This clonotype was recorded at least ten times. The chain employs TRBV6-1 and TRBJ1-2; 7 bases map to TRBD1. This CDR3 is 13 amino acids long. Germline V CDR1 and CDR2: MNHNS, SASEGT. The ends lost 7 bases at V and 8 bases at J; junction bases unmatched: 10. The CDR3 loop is CASTKTGQGGYTF. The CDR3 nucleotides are TGTGCCAGCACCAAGACAGGGCAGGGCGGCTACACCTTC.

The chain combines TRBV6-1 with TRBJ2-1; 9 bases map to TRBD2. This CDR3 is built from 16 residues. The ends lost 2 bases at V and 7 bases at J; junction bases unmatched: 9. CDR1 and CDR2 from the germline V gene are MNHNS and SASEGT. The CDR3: CASSEIGGRATNEQFF. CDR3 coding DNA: TGTGCCAGCAGTGAAATTGGCGGGAGGGCTACTAATGAGCAGTTCTTC.

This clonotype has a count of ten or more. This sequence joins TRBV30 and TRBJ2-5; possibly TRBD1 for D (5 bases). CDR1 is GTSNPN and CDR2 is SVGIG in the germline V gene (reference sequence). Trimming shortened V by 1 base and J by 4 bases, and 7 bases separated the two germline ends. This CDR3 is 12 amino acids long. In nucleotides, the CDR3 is TGTGCCTGGAGTGGACAGACAGAGACCCAGTACTTC. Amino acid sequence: CAWSGQTETQYF.

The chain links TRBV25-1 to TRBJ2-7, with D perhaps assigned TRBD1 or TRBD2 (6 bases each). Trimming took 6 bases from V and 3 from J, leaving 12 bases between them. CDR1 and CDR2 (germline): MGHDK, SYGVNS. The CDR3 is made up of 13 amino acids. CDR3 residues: CASRPGGHYEQYF. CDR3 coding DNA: TGTGCCAGCAGACCCGGGGGACACTACGAGCAGTACTTC.

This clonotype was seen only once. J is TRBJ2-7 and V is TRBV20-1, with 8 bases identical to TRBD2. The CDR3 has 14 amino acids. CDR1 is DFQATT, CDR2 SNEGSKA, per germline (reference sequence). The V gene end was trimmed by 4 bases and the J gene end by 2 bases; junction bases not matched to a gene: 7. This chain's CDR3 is CSAIPGGSAYEQYF. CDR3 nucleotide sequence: TGCAGTGCTATCCCGGGGGGGAGCGCCTACGAGCAGTACTTC.

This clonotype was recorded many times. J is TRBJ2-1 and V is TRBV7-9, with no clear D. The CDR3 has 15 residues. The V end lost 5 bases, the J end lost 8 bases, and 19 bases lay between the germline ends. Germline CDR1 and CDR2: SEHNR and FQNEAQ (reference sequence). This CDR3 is CASSPRTPLVDEQFF. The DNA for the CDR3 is TGTGCCAGCAGCCCGCGGACCCCGCTTGTAGATGAGCAGTTCTTC.

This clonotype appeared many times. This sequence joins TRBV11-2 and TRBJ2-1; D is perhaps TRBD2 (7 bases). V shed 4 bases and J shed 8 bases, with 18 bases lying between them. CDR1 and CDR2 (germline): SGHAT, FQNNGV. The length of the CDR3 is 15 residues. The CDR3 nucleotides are TGTGCCAGCAGCTGGGGGGGGCTAGCGCGGGATGAGCAGTTCTTC. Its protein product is CASSWGGLARDEQFF.